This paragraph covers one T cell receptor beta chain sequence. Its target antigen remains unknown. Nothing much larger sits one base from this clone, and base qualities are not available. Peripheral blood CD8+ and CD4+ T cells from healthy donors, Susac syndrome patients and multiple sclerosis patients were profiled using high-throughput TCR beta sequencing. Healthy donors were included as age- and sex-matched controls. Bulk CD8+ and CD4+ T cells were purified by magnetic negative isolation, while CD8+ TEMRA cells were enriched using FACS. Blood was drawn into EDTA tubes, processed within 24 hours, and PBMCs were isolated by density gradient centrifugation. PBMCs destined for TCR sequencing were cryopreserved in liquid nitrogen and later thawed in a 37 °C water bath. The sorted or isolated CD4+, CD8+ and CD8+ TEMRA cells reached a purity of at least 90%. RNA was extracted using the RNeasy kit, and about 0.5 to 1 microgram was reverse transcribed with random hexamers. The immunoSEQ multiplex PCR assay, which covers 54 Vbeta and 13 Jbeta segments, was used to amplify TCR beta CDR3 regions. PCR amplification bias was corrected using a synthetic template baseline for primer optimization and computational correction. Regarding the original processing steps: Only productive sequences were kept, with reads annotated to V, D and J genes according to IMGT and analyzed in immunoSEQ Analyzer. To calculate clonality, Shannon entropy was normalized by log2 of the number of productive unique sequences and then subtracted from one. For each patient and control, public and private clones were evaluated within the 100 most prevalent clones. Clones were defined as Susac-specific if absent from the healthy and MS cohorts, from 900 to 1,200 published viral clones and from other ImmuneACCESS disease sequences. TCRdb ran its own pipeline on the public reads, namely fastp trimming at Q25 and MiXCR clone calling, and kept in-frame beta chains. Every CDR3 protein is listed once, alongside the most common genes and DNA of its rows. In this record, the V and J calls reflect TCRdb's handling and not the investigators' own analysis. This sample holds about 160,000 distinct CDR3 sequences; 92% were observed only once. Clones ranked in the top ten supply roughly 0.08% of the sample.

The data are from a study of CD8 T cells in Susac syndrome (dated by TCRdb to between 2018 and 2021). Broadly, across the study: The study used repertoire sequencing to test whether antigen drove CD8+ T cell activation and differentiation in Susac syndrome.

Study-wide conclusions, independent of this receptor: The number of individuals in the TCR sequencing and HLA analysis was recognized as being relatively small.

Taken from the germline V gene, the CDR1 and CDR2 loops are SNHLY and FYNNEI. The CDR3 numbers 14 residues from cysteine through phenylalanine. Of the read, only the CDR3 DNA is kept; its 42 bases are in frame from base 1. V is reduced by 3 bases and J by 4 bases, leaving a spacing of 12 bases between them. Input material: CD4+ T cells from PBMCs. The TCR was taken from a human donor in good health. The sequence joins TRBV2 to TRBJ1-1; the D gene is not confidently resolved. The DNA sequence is TGTGCCAGCAGTGACAGGAGTAGGGCCACTGAAGCTTTCTTT. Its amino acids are CASSDRSRATEAFF.